These 10 T cell receptor beta chains originate from one sample sequenced in a study of blood T cells in healthy people across ages. Primers used in a second PCR of roughly 6 to 12 cycles were a sample-barcoded 5' primer and a J-beta primer mix. TCRdb re-analysed the 5' RACE reads in MiXCR, keeping a single row per CDR3 protein. The sample lists around 800,000 distinct CDR3 sequences; roughly 50% were seen once. Sequenced sample: blood. These receptors came from a man older than 75 in good health.

This clonotype turned up a few times. The CDR3 region is CASRDRANTGELFF. In DNA form, the CDR3 reads TGTGCCAGCAGAGACAGGGCGAACACCGGGGAGCTGTTTTTT. The genes are TRBV25-1 and TRBJ2-2, with 7 positions matching TRBD1. The V gene end was trimmed by 6 bases and the J gene end by 0 bases; junction bases not matched to a gene: 1. Germline loops: CDR1 MGHDK, CDR2 SYGVNS. The length of the CDR3 is 14 residues. The full variable domain, rest sourced from reference TRBV25-1 and TRBJ2-2, is EADIYQTPRYLVIGTGKKITLECSQTMGHDKMYWYQQDPGMELHLIHYSYGVNSTEKGDLSSESTVSRIRTEHFPLTLESARPSHTSQYLCASRDRANTGELFFGEGSRLTVL.

Notes on this clonotype: The junction departs from germline at one end; a sequencing error may be responsible. The rearrangement joins TRBV9 to TRBJ2-3, with TRBD1 as a possible D gene (5 bases). The CDR3 sequence is 15 residues long. From germline, CDR1 is SGDLS and CDR2 YYNGEE. CDR3 protein: CTSSVAGHSTDTQYF. The DNA for the CDR3 is TGTACCAGCAGCGTAGCAGGGCACAGCACAGATACGCAGTATTTT.

This clonotype was seen only a few times. One end of the junction fails to match germline, which may point to a read error. J is TRBJ2-7 and V is TRBV20-1, with 8 nucleotides matching TRBD2. Per germline, CDR1 DFQATT and CDR2 SNEGSKA (reference sequence). This CDR3 spans 14 amino acids. The CDR3 sequence: CSARGAGVSYEQYF. The CDR3 DNA reads TGCAGTGCGAGAGGAGCGGGGGTCTCCTACGAGCAGTACTTC.

This clonotype has only a few counts. The chain uses TRBV20-1 and TRBJ2-1; 9 nucleotides match TRBD2. The germline V gene encodes CDR1 DFQATT and CDR2 SNEGSKA (reference sequence). Unmatched junction bases numbered 8, after V lost 0 bases and J lost 8 bases. There are 15 residues in the CDR3. The CDR3 loop reads CSARDPGSGSYEQFF. The CDR3 region has the DNA TGCAGTGCTAGAGATCCAGGTAGCGGGAGCTATGAGCAGTTCTTC.

This clonotype was counted a single time. This rearrangement joins TRBV20-1 to TRBJ2-1, with TRBD1 matching 8 bases. V shed 4 bases and J 9 bases; nucleotides not matched to a gene: 11. The CDR3 consists of 14 residues. Germline V gene sequence: CDR1 DFQATT, CDR2 SNEGSKA (reference sequence). The CDR3 loop is CSAKGTGEVGEQFF. CDR3 coding DNA: TGCAGTGCTAAAGGGACAGGCGAAGTGGGTGAGCAGTTCTTC.

This sequence joins TRBV2 and TRBJ2-7, with a weak D call TRBD1 (5 bases). Germline CDR1 reads SNHLY; CDR2 reads FYNNEI. Between the trimmed V and J ends, which lost 6 bases and 0 bases, there was a span of 12 bases. CDR3 size: 14 residues. The CDR3 loop is CASRDMESSYEQYF. The CDR3 DNA reads TGTGCCAGCAGGGACATGGAGAGCTCCTACGAGCAGTACTTC.

The V call is TRBV9, the J call TRBJ2-1, with 9 nucleotides matching TRBD2. In germline, CDR1 is SGDLS, CDR2 YYNGEE. The V gene end was trimmed by 2 bases and the J gene end by 3 bases; junction bases not matched to a gene: 6. This CDR3 has 16 residues. The CDR3 loop is CASSVTGTSYYNEQFF. CDR3 nucleotide sequence: TGTGCCAGCAGCGTCACCGGGACTAGCTACTACAATGAGCAGTTCTTC.

This chain connects TRBV24-1 to TRBJ2-2; 10 bases line up with TRBD2. Germline V lookup: CDR1 KGHDR, CDR2 SFDVKD. This CDR3 is 15 amino acids long. The J segment lost 6 bases and the V segment lost 3 bases, leaving 3 bases of the junction unmatched. As DNA, the CDR3 is TGTGCCACCAGTGATCCGGGACTAGCGCCCGGGGAGCTGTTTTTT. Protein sequence: CATSDPGLAPGELFF.

The chain recombines TRBV5-1 with TRBJ2-3; possible D gene TRBD1, 5 bases. This CDR3 region has 15 residues. Germline CDR1 SGHRS, CDR2 YFSETQ. Trimming removed 1 base from V and 7 bases from J, with 16 bases in between. CDR3 amino acids: CASSLRGQSGNTQYF. CDR3 bases: TGCGCCAGCAGCTTGCGAGGACAATCAGGAAATACGCAGTATTTT.

CDR3 residues: CASNKREGDTQYF. DNA of the CDR3: TGTGCCAGCAATAAGCGGGAGGGCGATACGCAGTATTTT. This chain links TRBV9 with TRBJ2-3, with 10 bases aligning to TRBD2. Germline CDR1 SGDLS, CDR2 YYNGEE. The CDR3 sequence is 13 residues long. V dropped 6 bases and J dropped 6; count of bases not matched to a gene: 4.